These 15 T cell receptor beta chains were all obtained from the same sample, sequenced in a study of beta chain features in type 1 diabetes. Expressed TCRB transcripts were sequenced because the entire RNA isolate underwent reverse transcription. Sequencing used immunoSEQ multiplex PCR; TCRdb keeps in-frame clones, though not all of them. The sample has around 320,000 clones, less than 15% seen once. The sequenced material came from central memory CD4+ T cells from blood. The receptors were gathered from a man younger than 45 in good health.

The rearrangement links TRBV15 to TRBJ1-1; tentative D call: TRBD1 (5 bases). The CDR3 is 13 residues long. V gave up 3 bases and J gave up 2 bases, with 7 bases separating them. Germline V gene sequence: CDR1 LNHNV, CDR2 YYDKDF (reference sequence). The CDR3 spells CATSSDRNTEAFF. The DNA of the CDR3 is TGTGCCACCAGCAGCGACAGAAACACTGAAGCTTTCTTT.

The chain links TRBV29-1 to TRBJ1-2; D may be TRBD1 (5 bases). V was shortened by 4 bases and J by 11 bases, with 17 bases between the two germline ends. The CDR3 consists of 12 residues. Germline V lookup: CDR1 SQVTM, CDR2 ANQGSEA. CDR3 in DNA: TGCAGCGTTGGACACCCCACTGGGGGGTACACCTTC. Protein sequence: CSVGHPTGGYTF.

In its sample, this clone was seen a few times. V usage is TRBV14 and J usage is TRBJ1-2; D is perhaps TRBD1 (5 bases). CDR3 length equals 15 residues. Trimming shortened V by 5 bases and J by 5 bases, and 18 bases separated the two germline ends. Germline CDR1 SGHDN, CDR2 FVKESK. The CDR3 here is CASSASGTLSYGYTF. DNA for the CDR3: TGTGCCAGCAGCGCGTCCGGGACCCTCTCTTATGGCTACACCTTC.

The chain employs TRBV7-2 and TRBJ2-5, with TRBD2 matching 13 bases. CDR1 and CDR2 from the germline V gene are SGHTA and FQGNSA. The CDR3 has 15 amino acids. V was pared by 5 bases and J by 5 bases, with 5 bases of the junction left unmatched. The CDR3 nucleotides read TGTGCCAGCAGCGAACTAGCGGGGGGGCTCGAGACCCAGTACTTC. Translation gives CASSELAGGLETQYF.

The sample holds a few counts of this clone. This chain joins TRBV10-3 and TRBJ1-4, with 10 nucleotides matching TRBD1. The V gene's germline CDR1 is ENHRY and CDR2 SYGVKD. The V gene end was trimmed by 10 bases and the J gene end by 6 bases; junction bases not matched to a gene: 8. This CDR3 spans 14 amino acids. The CDR3 DNA reads TGTGCCACCTCCGGGACAGGGGATTATGAAAAACTGTTTTTT. This encodes CATSGTGDYEKLFF.

The genes are TRBV7-9 and TRBJ1-1, with TRBD1 matching 7 bases. The CDR3 runs to 16 residues. Trimming at V came to 5 bases and at J to 0 bases, leaving 9 bases not matched to a gene. The germline gives CDR1 SEHNR, CDR2 FQNEAQ (reference sequence). CDR3 in amino acids: CASSPTGVGMNTEAFF. The CDR3 DNA is TGTGCCAGCAGCCCCACAGGGGTGGGGATGAACACTGAAGCTTTCTTT. Full variable domain (missing parts from reference TRBV7-9 and TRBJ1-1): DTGVSQNPRHKITKRGQNVTFRCDPISEHNRLYWYRQTLGQGPEFLTYFQNEAQLEKSRLLSDRFSAERPKGSFSTLEIQRTEQGDSAMYLCASSPTGVGMNTEAFFGQGTRLTVV.

This clone was counted between two and nine times. This chain connects TRBV2 to TRBJ2-7; maybe TRBD2 (6 bases). Germline values: CDR1 SNHLY, CDR2 FYNNEI. CDR3 length: 11 amino acids. V lost 4 bases to trimming and J lost 5 bases, with 6 bases between them. CDR3 DNA: TGTGCCAGCAGTGGGAGGGACGAGCAGTACTTC. As protein: CASSGRDEQYF.

This clone is a singleton in its sample. The chain employs TRBV30 and TRBJ1-2; 7 bases align to TRBD1. V was clipped by 3 bases and J by 8 bases; unmatched bases: 9. The CDR3 is 13 amino acids. The germline gives CDR1 GTSNPN, CDR2 SVGIG (reference sequence). The CDR3 coding sequence is TGTGCCTGGAGGCTCCCAGGGGGGTGGGGCTACACCTTC. As protein: CAWRLPGGWGYTF.

The chain employs TRBV9 and TRBJ2-5; D remains unclear. Per the germline V gene, CDR1 is SGDLS and CDR2 is YYNGEE. CDR3 length equals 14 residues. The V gene lost 0 bases and the J gene lost 4 bases, with 10 bases spanning the gap. CDR3 DNA: TGTGCCAGCAGCGTAGCTTTAGACCGAGAGACCCAGTACTTC. Its protein product is CASSVALDRETQYF.

In DNA form, the CDR3 reads TGTGCCAGCATTTCACAGGGGTTGGATACGCAGTATTTT. As protein: CASISQGLDTQYF. The gene calls are TRBV28 and TRBJ2-3; 7 positions match TRBD1. V shed 7 bases and J 6 bases; nucleotides not matched to a gene: 7. Germline-derived CDR1 and CDR2 are MDHEN and SYDVKM. CDR3 length equals 13 residues.

This clone was picked up many times. J is TRBJ2-5 and V is TRBV7-2, with TRBD1 as a possible D gene (5 bases). Per germline, CDR1 SGHTA and CDR2 FQGNSA. V was cut by 5 bases and J by 1 base, with 8 bases left in between. The CDR3 consists of 13 residues. The chain's CDR3 is CASSRQFQETQYF. CDR3 in DNA: TGTGCCAGCAGCAGACAGTTCCAAGAGACCCAGTACTTC.

V is TRBV6-5 and J is TRBJ2-2, with D tentatively TRBD2 (6 bases). V lost 8 bases and J lost 5, with 9 bases in between. The germline CDR1 and CDR2 sequences are MNHEY and SVGAGI. The CDR3 runs to 12 residues. CDR3 region: CASGRETGELFF. In nucleotides, the CDR3 is TGTGCCAGCGGGCGGGAAACCGGGGAGCTGTTTTTT.

This clone was found a few times. The chain uses TRBV5-4 and TRBJ2-5, with 7 bases lining up with TRBD1. CDR1 is SGHNT and CDR2 is YYREEE in the germline V gene (reference sequence). CDR3 length equals 14 residues. V was pared by 4 bases and J by 2 bases, with 5 bases of the junction left unmatched. CDR3 in DNA: TGTGCCAGCAGCCGTCGGGACAGTCAAGAGACCCAGTACTTC. It codes for CASSRRDSQETQYF.

The V call is TRBV6-1, the J call TRBJ1-1; the match to TRBD1 covers 10 bases. CDR1 and CDR2 from the germline V gene are MNHNS and SASEGT. The CDR3 spans 14 residues. The junction had 8 bases not matched to a gene; V was cut back by 8 bases and J by 5 bases. The DNA for the CDR3 is TGTGCCAGCCCTCCGGACAGGGGGATTACTGAAGCTTTCTTT. Protein product: CASPPDRGITEAFF.

The CDR3 coding sequence is TGTGCCAGCAGCCCGGGGGGCGGGGATGAGCAGTTCTTC. Translating gives CASSPGGGDEQFF. The V gene is TRBV5-6, the J gene TRBJ2-1; the D gene is possibly TRBD2 (7 bases). The CDR3 contains 13 residues. V gave up 4 bases and J gave up 8 bases, with 13 bases separating them. Germline CDR1 reads SGHDT; CDR2 reads YYEEEE. Combining the CDR3 with reference TRBV5-6 and TRBJ2-1 gives the whole variable domain DAGVTQSPTHLIKTRGQQVTLRCSPKSGHDTVSWYQQALGQGPQFIFQYYEEEERQRGNFPDRFSGHQFPNYSSELNVNALLLGDSALYLCASSPGGGDEQFFGPGTRLTVL.